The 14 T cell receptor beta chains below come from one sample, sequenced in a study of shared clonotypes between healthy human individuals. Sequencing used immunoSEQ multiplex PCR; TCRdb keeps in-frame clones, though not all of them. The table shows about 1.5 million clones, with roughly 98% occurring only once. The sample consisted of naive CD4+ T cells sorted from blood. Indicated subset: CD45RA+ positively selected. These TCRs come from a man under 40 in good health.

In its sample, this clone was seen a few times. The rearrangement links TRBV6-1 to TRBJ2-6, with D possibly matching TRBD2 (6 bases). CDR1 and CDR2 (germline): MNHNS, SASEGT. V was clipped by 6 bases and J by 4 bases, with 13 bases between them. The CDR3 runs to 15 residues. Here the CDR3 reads CASSSGRSGANVLTF. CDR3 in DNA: TGTGCCAGCAGCAGCGGGCGGTCAGGGGCCAACGTCCTGACTTTC.

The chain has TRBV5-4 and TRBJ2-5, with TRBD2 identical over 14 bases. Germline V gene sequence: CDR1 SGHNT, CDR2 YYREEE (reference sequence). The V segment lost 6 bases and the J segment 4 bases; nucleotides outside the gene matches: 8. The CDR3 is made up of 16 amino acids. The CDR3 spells CASKPGLAGASETQYF. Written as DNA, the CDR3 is TGTGCCAGCAAGCCGGGACTAGCGGGAGCTTCAGAGACCCAGTACTTC.

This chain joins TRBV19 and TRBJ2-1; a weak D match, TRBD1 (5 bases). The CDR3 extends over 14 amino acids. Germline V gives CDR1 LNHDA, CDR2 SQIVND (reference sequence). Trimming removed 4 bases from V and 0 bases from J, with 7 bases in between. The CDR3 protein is CASSKGFSYNEQFF. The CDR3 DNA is TGTGCCAGTAGTAAGGGGTTCTCCTACAATGAGCAGTTCTTC. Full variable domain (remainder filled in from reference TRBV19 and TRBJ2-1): DGGITQSPKYLFRKEGQNVTLSCEQNLNHDAMYWYRQDPGQGLRLIYYSQIVNDFQKGDIAEGYSVSREKKESFPLTVTSAQKNPTAFYLCASSKGFSYNEQFFGPGTRLTVL.

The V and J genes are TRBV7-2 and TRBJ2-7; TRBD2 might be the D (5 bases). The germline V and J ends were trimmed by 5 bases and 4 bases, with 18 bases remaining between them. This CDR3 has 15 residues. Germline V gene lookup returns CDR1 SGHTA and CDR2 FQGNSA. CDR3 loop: CASSPGVGVVYEQYF. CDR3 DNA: TGTGCCAGCAGCCCAGGCGTGGGAGTGGTTTACGAGCAGTACTTC.

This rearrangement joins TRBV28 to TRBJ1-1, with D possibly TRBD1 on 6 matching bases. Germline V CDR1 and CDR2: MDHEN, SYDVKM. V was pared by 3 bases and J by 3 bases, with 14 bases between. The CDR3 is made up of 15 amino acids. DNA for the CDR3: TGTGCCAGCAGTTTTCAACAGGGTCGGCACACTGAAGCTTTCTTT. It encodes CASSFQQGRHTEAFF.

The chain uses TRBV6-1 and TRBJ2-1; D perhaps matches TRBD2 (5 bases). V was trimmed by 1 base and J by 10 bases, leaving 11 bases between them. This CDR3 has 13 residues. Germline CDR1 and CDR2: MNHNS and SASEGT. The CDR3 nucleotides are TGTGCCAGCAGTGAAGGGCGGGTGTGGGAGCAGTTCTTC. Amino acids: CASSEGRVWEQFF.

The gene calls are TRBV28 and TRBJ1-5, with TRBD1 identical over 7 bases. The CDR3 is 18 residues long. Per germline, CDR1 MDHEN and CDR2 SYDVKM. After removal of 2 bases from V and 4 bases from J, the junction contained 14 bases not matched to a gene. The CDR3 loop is CASSLSVRGTSRNQPQHF. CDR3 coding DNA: TGTGCCAGCAGTTTAAGTGTCAGGGGGACCTCCCGGAATCAGCCCCAGCATTTT.

CDR3 protein: CASSLVQSTNEKLFF. CDR3 nucleotide sequence: TGTGCCAGCAGCTTGGTTCAGTCGACTAATGAAAAACTGTTTTTT. V is TRBV5-8 and J is TRBJ1-4, with unresolved D. Germline lookup yields CDR1 SGHTS and CDR2 YDEGEE. Trimming took 0 bases from V and 2 from J, leaving 8 bases between them. The CDR3 has 15 amino acids.

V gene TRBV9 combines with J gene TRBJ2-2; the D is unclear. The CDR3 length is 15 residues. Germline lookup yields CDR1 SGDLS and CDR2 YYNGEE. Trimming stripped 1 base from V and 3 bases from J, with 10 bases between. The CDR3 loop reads CASSVTVLDTGELFF. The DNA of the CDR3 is TGTGCCAGCAGCGTAACAGTCCTCGACACCGGGGAGCTGTTTTTT.

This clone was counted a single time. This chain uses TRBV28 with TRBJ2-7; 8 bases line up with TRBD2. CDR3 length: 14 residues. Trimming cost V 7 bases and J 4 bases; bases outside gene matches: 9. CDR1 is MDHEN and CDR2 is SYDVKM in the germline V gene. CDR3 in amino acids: CASTLSGTGYEQYF. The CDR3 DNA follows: TGTGCCAGCACTCTTAGCGGGACGGGATACGAGCAGTACTTC.

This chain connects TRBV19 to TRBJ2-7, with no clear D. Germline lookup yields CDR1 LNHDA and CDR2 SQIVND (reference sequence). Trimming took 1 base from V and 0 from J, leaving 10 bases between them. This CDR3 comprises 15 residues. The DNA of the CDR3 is TGTGCCAGTAGTATAGGAACCCAAAGCTCCTACGAGCAGTACTTC. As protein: CASSIGTQSSYEQYF.

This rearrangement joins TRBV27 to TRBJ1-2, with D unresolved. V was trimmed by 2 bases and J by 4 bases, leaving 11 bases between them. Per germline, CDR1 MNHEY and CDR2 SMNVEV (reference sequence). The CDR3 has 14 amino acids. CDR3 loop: CASSLTWRIYGYTF. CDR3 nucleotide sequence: TGTGCCAGCAGTTTAACATGGAGAATCTATGGCTACACCTTC.

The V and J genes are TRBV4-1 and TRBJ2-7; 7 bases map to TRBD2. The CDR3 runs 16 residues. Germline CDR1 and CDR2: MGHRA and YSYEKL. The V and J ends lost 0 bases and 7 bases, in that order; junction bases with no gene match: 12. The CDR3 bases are TGCGCCAGCAGCCAAGATAGGCGACTAGCTTCTACGGAGCAGTACTTC. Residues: CASSQDRRLASTEQYF.

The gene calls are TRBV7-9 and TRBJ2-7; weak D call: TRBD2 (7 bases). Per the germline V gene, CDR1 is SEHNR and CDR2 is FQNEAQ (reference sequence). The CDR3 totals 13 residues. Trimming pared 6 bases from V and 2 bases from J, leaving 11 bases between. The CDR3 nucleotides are TGTGCCAGCAGACAGGGACTAACCTACGAGCAGTACTTC. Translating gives CASRQGLTYEQYF.